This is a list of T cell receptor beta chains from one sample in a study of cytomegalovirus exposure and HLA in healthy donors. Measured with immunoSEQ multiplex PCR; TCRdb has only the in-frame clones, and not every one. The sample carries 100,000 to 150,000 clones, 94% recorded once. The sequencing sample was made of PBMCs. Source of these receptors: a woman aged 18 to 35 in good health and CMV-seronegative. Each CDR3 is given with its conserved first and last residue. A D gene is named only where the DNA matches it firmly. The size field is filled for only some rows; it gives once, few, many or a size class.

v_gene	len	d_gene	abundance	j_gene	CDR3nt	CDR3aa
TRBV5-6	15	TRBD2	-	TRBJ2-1	TGTGCCAGCAGCGCAGCGGGAGTTTCCTACAATGAGCAGTTCTTC	CASSAAGVSYNEQFF
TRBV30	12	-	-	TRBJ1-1	TGTGCCTGGAGTGCCGGGAACACTGAAGCTTTCTTT	CAWSAGNTEAFF
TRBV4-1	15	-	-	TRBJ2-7	TGCGCCAGCAGCCAACTACTAGCTGCGGTATACGAGCAGTACTTC	CASSQLLAAVYEQYF
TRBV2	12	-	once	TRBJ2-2	TGTGCCAGCACTGGGGAGACCGGGGAGCTGTTTTTT	CASTGETGELFF
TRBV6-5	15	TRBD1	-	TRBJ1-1	TGTGCCAGCAGTTACGAGACAGGGAGGACTACTGAAGCTTTCTTT	CASSYETGRTTEAFF
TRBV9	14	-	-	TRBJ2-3	TGTGCCAGCAGCCCATGGGGCAGCACAGATACGCAGTATTTT	CASSPWGSTDTQYF
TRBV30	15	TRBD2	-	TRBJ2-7	TGTGCCTGGCGACTAGCGGGAGGGGTTGGGTACGAGCAGTACTTC	CAWRLAGGVGYEQYF
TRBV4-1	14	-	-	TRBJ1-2	TGCGCCAGCAGCCAAGATGCAGGGTTCGATGGCTACACCTTC	CASSQDAGFDGYTF
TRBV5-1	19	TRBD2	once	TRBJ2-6	TGCGCCAGCAGACAAACCGGGGGGGCGCGGGCTGATGGGGCCAACGTCCTGACTTTC	CASRQTGGARADGANVLTF
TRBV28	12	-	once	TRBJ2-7	TGTGCCAGCAGCCTACAGGGCTACGAGCAGTACTTC	CASSLQGYEQYF
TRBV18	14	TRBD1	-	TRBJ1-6	TGTGCCAGCTCAGGACAGGGGGCCGATTCACCCCTCCACTTT	CASSGQGADSPLHF
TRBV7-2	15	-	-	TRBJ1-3	TGTGCCAGCAGCCTGGGACTGAACTCTGGAAACACCATATATTTT	CASSLGLNSGNTIYF
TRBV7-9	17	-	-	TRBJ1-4	TGTGCCAGCAGCACTAGCTTCGGGCTGGGAGGGAATGAAAAACTGTTTTTT	CASSTSFGLGGNEKLFF
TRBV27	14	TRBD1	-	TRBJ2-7	TGTGCCAGCCTACCCCGGACAGGGGCCTACGAGCAGTACTTC	CASLPRTGAYEQYF
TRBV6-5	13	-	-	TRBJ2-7	TGTGCCAGCAGTTACCGAGGGATGTACGAGCAGTACTTC	CASSYRGMYEQYF
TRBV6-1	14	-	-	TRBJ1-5	TGTGCCAGCAGTGAAGGGGTCAGCCCAGGGTCCCAGCATTTT	CASSEGVSPGSQHF
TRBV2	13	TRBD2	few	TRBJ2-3	TGTGCCAGCAGAGGTCGGGAGGAGGATACGCAGTATTTT	CASRGREEDTQYF
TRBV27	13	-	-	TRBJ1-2	TGTGCCAGCAGCCCTGGACAGCCCTATGGCTACACCTTC	CASSPGQPYGYTF
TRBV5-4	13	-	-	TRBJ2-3	TGTGCCAGCAGTCCAACTAGCACAGATACGCAGTATTTT	CASSPTSTDTQYF
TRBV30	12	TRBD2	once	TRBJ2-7	TGTGCCTGGAAAACTAGCGGGGGAAAGGCGTACTTC	CAWKTSGGKAYF
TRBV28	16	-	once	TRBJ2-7	TGTGCCAGCAGAACCGCGACGTTGGGGGGAAACTACGAGCAGTACTTC	CASRTATLGGNYEQYF
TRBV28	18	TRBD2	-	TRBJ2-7	TGTGCCAGCAGCCGAACCGGGACTAGCGTGGGGAGCTCCTACGAGCAGTACTTC	CASSRTGTSVGSSYEQYF
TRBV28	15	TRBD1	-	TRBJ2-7	TGTGCCAGCAGTGCCCGGGACAGCCTCTCCTACGAGCAGTACTTC	CASSARDSLSYEQYF
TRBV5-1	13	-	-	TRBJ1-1	TGCGCCAGCAGCTGGGACACGAACACTGAAGCTTTCTTT	CASSWDTNTEAFF
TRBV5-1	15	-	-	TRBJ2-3	TGCGCCAGCAGCTTGGCTCGGGAGAGCACAGATACGCAGTATTTT	CASSLARESTDTQYF
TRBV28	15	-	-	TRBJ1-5	TGTGCCAGCAGTTTATTCGGGAGGCGGAATCAGCCCCAGCATTTT	CASSLFGRRNQPQHF
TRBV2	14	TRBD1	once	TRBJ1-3	TGTGCCAGCAGGGACAGGGGTTTTTTGGACACCATATATTTT	CASRDRGFLDTIYF
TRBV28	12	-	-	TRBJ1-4	TGTGCCAGCGGGACTGATAATGAAAAACTGTTTTTT	CASGTDNEKLFF
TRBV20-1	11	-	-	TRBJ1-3	TGCAGTGCTAGGGCCGGAAACACCATATATTTT	CSARAGNTIYF
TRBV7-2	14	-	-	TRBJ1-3	TGTGCCAGCAGCTACGACAGCTCTGGAAACACCATATATTTT	CASSYDSSGNTIYF
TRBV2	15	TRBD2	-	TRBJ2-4	TGTGCCAGCAGTGGGCTCAGGGAGGGTGGGAACATTCAGTACTTC	CASSGLREGGNIQYF
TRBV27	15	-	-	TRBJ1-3	TGTGCCAGCAGTTTAAATGGACAGATTGGAAACACCATATATTTT	CASSLNGQIGNTIYF
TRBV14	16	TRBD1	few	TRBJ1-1	TGTGCCAGCAGCCACCCCTCCGGGACAGGGGAAGAACAAGCTTTCTTT	CASSHPSGTGEEQAFF
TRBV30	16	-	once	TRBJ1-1	TGTGCCTGGAGTGCCAGATTACAGGGTTGGAACACTGAAGCTTTCTTT	CAWSARLQGWNTEAFF
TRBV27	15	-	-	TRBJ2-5	TGTGCCAGCAGGAGGACTATCGGGTCCCAGGAGACCCAGTACTTC	CASRRTIGSQETQYF
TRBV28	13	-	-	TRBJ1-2	TGTGCCAGCCGAATAGGTCAGGGCTATGGCTACACCTTC	CASRIGQGYGYTF